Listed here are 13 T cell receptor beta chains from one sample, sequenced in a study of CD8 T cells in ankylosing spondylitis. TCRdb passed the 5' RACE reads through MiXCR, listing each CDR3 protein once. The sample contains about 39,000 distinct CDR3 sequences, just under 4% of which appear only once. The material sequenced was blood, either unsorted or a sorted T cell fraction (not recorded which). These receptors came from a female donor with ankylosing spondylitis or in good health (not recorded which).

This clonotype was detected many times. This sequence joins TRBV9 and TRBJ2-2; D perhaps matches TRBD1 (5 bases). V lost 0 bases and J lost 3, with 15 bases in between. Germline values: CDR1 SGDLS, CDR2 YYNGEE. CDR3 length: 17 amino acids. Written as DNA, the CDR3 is TGTGCCAGCAGCGTAGTGCAGGGCCCAAGATACACCGGGGAGCTGTTTTTT. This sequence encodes CASSVVQGPRYTGELFF.

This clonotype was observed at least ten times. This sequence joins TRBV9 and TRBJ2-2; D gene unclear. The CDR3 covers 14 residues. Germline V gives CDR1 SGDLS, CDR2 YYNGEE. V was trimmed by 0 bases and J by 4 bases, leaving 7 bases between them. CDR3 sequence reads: CASSVGRPTGELFF. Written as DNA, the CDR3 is TGTGCCAGCAGCGTAGGGCGGCCCACCGGGGAGCTGTTTTTT.

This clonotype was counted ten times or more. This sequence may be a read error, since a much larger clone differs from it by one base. The DNA of the CDR3 is TGTGCCAGCAGCGTAGTGGGACATACGCAGTATTTT. Translated, it gives CASSVVGHTQYF. J is TRBJ2-3 and V is TRBV9; D tentatively fits TRBD1 or TRBD2 (5 bases each). Per germline, CDR1 SGDLS and CDR2 YYNGEE. V shed 0 bases and J shed 7 bases, with 6 bases lying between them. The CDR3 contains 12 residues.

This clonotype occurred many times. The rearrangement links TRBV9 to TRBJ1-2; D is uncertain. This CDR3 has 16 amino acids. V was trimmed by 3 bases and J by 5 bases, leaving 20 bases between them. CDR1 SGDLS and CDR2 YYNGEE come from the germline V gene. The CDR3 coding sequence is TGTGCCAGCAGCGCAGAACCGGGCCAAAAGGGTTATGGCTACACCTTC. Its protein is CASSAEPGQKGYGYTF.

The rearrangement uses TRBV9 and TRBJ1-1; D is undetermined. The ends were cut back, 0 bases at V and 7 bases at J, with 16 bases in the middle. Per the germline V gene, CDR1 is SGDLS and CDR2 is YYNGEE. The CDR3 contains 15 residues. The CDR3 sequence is CASSVAPYGYHEAFF. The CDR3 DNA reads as TGTGCCAGCAGCGTAGCTCCATACGGTTACCATGAAGCTTTCTTT.

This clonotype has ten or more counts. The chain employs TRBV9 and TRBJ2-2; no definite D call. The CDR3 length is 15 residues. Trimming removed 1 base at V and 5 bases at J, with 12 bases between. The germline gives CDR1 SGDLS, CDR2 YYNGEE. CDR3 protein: CASSVSPDGTGELFF. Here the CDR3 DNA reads TGTGCCAGCAGCGTATCGCCGGACGGGACCGGGGAGCTGTTTTTT.

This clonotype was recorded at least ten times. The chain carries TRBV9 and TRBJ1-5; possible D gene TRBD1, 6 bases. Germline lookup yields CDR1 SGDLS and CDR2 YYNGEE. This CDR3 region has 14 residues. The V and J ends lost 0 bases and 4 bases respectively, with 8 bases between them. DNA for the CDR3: TGTGCCAGCAGCGTAGGGACAGAAAATCAGCCCCAGCATTTT. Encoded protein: CASSVGTENQPQHF.

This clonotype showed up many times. CDR3 residues: CARPGAGELFF. As DNA, the CDR3 is TGTGCCAGGCCTGGTGCCGGGGAGCTGTTTTTT. This chain uses TRBV12-3 or TRBV12-4 with TRBJ2-2; no firm D call. Deletions cut 9 bases from V and 6 bases from J, with 8 bases between. This CDR3 spans 11 amino acids.

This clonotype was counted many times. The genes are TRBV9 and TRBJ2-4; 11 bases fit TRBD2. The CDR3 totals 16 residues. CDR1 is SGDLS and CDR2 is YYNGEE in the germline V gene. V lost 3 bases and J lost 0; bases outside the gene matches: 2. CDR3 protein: CASSGLAGGAKNIQYF. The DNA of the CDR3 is TGTGCCAGCAGCGGTCTAGCGGGGGGAGCCAAAAACATTCAGTACTTC.

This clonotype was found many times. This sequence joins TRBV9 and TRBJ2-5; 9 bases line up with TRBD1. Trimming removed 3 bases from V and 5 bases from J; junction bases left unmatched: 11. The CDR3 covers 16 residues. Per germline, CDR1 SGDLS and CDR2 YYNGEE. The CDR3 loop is CASSAQGALPGETQYF. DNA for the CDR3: TGTGCCAGCAGCGCACAGGGGGCCCTCCCGGGGGAGACCCAGTACTTC.

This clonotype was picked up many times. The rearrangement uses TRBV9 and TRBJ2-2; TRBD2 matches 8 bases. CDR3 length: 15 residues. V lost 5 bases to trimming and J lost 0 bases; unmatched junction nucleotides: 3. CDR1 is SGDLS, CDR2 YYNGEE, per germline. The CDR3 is CASSGSGANTGELFF. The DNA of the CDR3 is TGTGCCAGCAGTGGTAGCGGGGCGAACACCGGGGAGCTGTTTTTT. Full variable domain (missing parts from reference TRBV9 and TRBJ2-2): DSGVTQTPKHLITATGQRVTLRCSPRSGDLSVYWYQQSLDQGLQFLIQYYNGEERAKGNILERFSAQQFPDLHSELNLSSLELGDSALYFCASSGSGANTGELFFGEGSRLTVL.

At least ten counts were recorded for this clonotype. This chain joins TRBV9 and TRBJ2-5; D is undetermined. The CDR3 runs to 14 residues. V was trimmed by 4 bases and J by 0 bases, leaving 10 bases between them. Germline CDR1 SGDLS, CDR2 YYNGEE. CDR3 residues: CASSLRSDQETQYF. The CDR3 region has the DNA TGTGCCAGCAGCCTAAGGAGCGACCAAGAGACCCAGTACTTC.

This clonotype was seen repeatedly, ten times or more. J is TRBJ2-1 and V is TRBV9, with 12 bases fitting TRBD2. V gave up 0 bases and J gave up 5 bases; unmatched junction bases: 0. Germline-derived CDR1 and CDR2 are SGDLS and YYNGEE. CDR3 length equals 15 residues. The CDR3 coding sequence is TGTGCCAGCAGCGTAGGACTAGCGGGGGACAATGAGCAGTTCTTC. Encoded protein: CASSVGLAGDNEQFF.